A selection of T cell receptor beta chains follows, all from one sample in a study of CD8+ T cells in alopecia areata. The method was immunoSEQ multiplex PCR; TCRdb's version includes in-frame clones alone and lacks a portion of them. This sample has approximately 82,000 clones; roughly 51% occur once, and the top ten carry roughly 6%. The sequencing sample was made of NKG2D-high CD8+ T cells sorted from blood. The source of these receptors is a human donor with alopecia areata. Each CDR3 is given with its conserved first and last residue. A D gene is named only where the DNA matches it firmly. Some rows have no size entry. The others give once, few or many, or a class for an expanded clone.

TRBJ2-7	few	TRBV7-9	.	CASSQSSTVYEQYF	TGTGCCAGCAGCCAATCCTCGACGGTGTACGAGCAGTACTTC
TRBJ2-7	.	TRBV29-1	.	CSVETEISYEQYF	TGCAGCGTTGAGACAGAGATCTCCTACGAGCAGTACTTC
TRBJ1-3	.	TRBV29-1	.	CSVLDPHARDTIYF	TGCAGCGTCCTGGACCCGCACGCCAGGGACACCATATATTTT
TRBJ2-2	.	TRBV28	.	CASSSTGELFF	TGTGCCAGCAGCTCCACCGGGGAGCTGTTTTTT
TRBJ2-3	.	TRBV5-6	.	CASSLSVPDTQYF	TGTGCCAGCAGCTTGTCCGTCCCAGATACGCAGTATTTT
TRBJ2-7	.	TRBV28	.	CASATGISYEQYF	TGTGCCAGCGCCACAGGGATCTCCTACGAGCAGTACTTC
TRBJ2-7	.	TRBV6-5	.	CASSYSALPYEQYF	TGTGCCAGCAGTTACTCGGCCCTCCCCTACGAGCAGTACTTC
TRBJ2-7	few	TRBV30	TRBD2	CAWSVLSGGSSYEQYF	TGTGCCTGGAGTGTACTTAGCGGGGGGAGCTCCTACGAGCAGTACTTC
TRBJ1-1	few	TRBV29-1	.	CSVDGTEAFF	TGCAGCGTTGACGGCACTGAAGCTTTCTTT
TRBJ2-7	.	TRBV7-9	.	CASSPPRAGDYEQYF	TGTGCCAGCAGCCCCCCTCGAGCAGGTGACTACGAGCAGTACTTC
TRBJ1-1	.	TRBV27	.	CASSFEGNTEAFF	TGTGCCAGCAGTTTTGAGGGGAACACTGAAGCTTTCTTT
TRBJ2-4	.	TRBV29-1	.	CSVEEPLTNIQYF	TGCAGCGTTGAAGAACCCCTTACAAACATTCAGTACTTC
TRBJ2-3	.	TRBV5-1	.	CASSPRGAIDTQYF	TGCGCCAGCAGCCCTAGGGGGGCAATAGATACGCAGTATTTT
TRBJ1-6	.	TRBV11-2	TRBD1	CASSSEGQGVSPLHF	TGTGCCAGCAGCTCAGAGGGACAGGGGGTTTCACCCCTCCACTTT
TRBJ2-7	.	TRBV29-1	.	CSVETTGTFEQYF	TGCAGCGTCGAGACCACAGGGACATTCGAGCAGTACTTC
TRBJ2-7	.	TRBV28	.	CASSFRLYEQYF	TGTGCCAGCAGTTTCCGGTTGTACGAGCAGTACTTC
TRBJ2-5	.	TRBV9	.	CASSSTSETQYF	TGTGCCAGCAGCTCGACCTCAGAGACCCAGTACTTC
TRBJ2-1	few	TRBV4-1	.	CASSQGEDNEQFF	TGCGCCAGCAGCCAAGGGGAAGACAATGAGCAGTTCTTC
TRBJ2-7	.	TRBV19	TRBD2	CASSMVGRAYEQYF	TGTGCCAGTAGTATGGTCGGGAGGGCCTACGAGCAGTACTTC
TRBJ2-1	few	TRBV30	.	CAWSVGQAAYNEQFF	TGTGCCTGGAGTGTGGGGCAGGCAGCCTACAATGAGCAGTTCTTC
TRBJ2-4	.	TRBV4-2	.	CASSHWSWKAPNIQYF	TGTGCCAGCAGCCACTGGTCCTGGAAAGCGCCAAACATTCAGTACTTC
TRBJ2-1	.	TRBV2	.	CARGDGNEQFF	TGTGCCAGGGGGGATGGCAATGAGCAGTTCTTC
TRBJ2-7	.	TRBV28	.	CASKESSYEQYF	TGTGCCAGCAAGGAGAGCTCCTACGAGCAGTACTTC